These T cell receptor beta chains were read from a single sample in a study of T cells in localized non-small cell lung cancer. TCRdb keeps only in-frame clones here, not all; method: immunoSEQ multiplex PCR. The sample yields about 79,000 clones, more than 75% seen once. The sample in question was peripheral blood, obtained before any cancer treatment. These receptors were obtained from a woman aged 40-75 years with stage I squamous cell lung carcinoma. The CDR3 runs from the conserved cysteine through the conserved F or W. Each record gives: J gene, clone size, D gene, V gene, CDR3 protein, CDR3 DNA. The D gene is left open where the match is weak. Size is omitted from some rows. Given values are once, few, many or a class for expanded clones.

J gene: TRBJ2-1
clone size: once
D gene: NA
V gene: TRBV19
CDR3 protein: CASSITRGAPRGDEQFF
CDR3 DNA: TGTGCCAGTAGTATCACCCGGGGGGCCCCTCGGGGGGATGAGCAGTTCTTC

J gene: TRBJ2-2
clone size: NA
D gene: NA
V gene: TRBV9
CDR3 protein: CASSVGGSTGELFF
CDR3 DNA: TGTGCCAGCAGCGTAGGCGGATCCACCGGGGAGCTGTTTTTT

J gene: TRBJ1-6
clone size: NA
D gene: NA
V gene: TRBV2
CDR3 protein: CASRGNSPLHF
CDR3 DNA: TGTGCCAGCAGGGGAAATTCACCCCTCCACTTT

J gene: TRBJ1-3
clone size: NA
D gene: TRBD1
V gene: TRBV5-5
CDR3 protein: CASSLAGQGSGYSGNTIYF
CDR3 DNA: TGTGCCAGCAGCTTGGCGGGACAGGGGAGCGGGTACTCTGGAAACACCATATATTTT

J gene: TRBJ2-5
clone size: NA
D gene: NA
V gene: TRBV5-1
CDR3 protein: CASSLEGNQETQYF
CDR3 DNA: TGCGCCAGCAGCTTGGAGGGAAACCAAGAGACCCAGTACTTC

J gene: TRBJ2-7
clone size: NA
D gene: NA
V gene: TRBV5-8
CDR3 protein: CASSLFTDSYEQYF
CDR3 DNA: TGTGCCAGCAGCTTGTTTACGGACTCCTACGAGCAGTACTTC

J gene: TRBJ1-2
clone size: few
D gene: NA
V gene: TRBV5-1
CDR3 protein: CASSLEEGGYGYTF
CDR3 DNA: TGCGCCAGCAGCTTGGAGGAGGGCGGCTATGGCTACACCTTC

J gene: TRBJ1-1
clone size: NA
D gene: NA
V gene: TRBV18
CDR3 protein: CASSPPSTRGEAFF
CDR3 DNA: TGTGCCAGCTCACCACCGTCCACAAGGGGAGAAGCTTTCTTT

J gene: TRBJ1-6
clone size: NA
D gene: TRBD1
V gene: TRBV2
CDR3 protein: CASSEQGATGNSPLHF
CDR3 DNA: TGTGCCAGCAGTGAGCAGGGGGCAACGGGTAATTCACCCCTCCACTTT

J gene: TRBJ2-1
clone size: NA
D gene: NA
V gene: TRBV27
CDR3 protein: CASSPIFVGPNEQFF
CDR3 DNA: TGTGCCAGCAGTCCAATATTCGTTGGTCCAAATGAGCAGTTCTTC

J gene: TRBJ2-3
clone size: NA
D gene: TRBD2
V gene: TRBV7-2
CDR3 protein: CASSFGLAGGRSTDTQYF
CDR3 DNA: TGTGCCAGCAGCTTCGGACTAGCGGGGGGGCGGAGCACAGATACGCAGTATTTT

J gene: TRBJ2-1
clone size: NA
D gene: NA
V gene: TRBV12-5
CDR3 protein: CASGLVKGEQFF
CDR3 DNA: TGTGCTAGTGGTTTGGTGAAGGGTGAGCAGTTCTTC

J gene: TRBJ2-3
clone size: NA
D gene: NA
V gene: TRBV10-2
CDR3 protein: CASSDPGASKDTQYF
CDR3 DNA: TGCGCCAGCAGTGACCCTGGCGCCAGCAAGGATACGCAGTATTTT

J gene: TRBJ2-1
clone size: NA
D gene: TRBD2
V gene: TRBV7-2
CDR3 protein: CASSFDSGGALNEQFF
CDR3 DNA: TGTGCCAGCAGCTTTGATAGCGGGGGGGCCTTGAATGAGCAGTTCTTC

J gene: TRBJ1-1
clone size: NA
D gene: NA
V gene: TRBV6-5
CDR3 protein: CASGVFSEAFF
CDR3 DNA: TGTGCCAGCGGGGTGTTTTCTGAAGCTTTCTTT

J gene: TRBJ1-4
clone size: NA
D gene: NA
V gene: TRBV28
CDR3 protein: CASSFREGGEKLFF
CDR3 DNA: TGTGCCAGCAGTTTTAGGGAGGGAGGGGAAAAACTGTTTTTT

J gene: TRBJ1-5
clone size: NA
D gene: NA
V gene: TRBV9
CDR3 protein: CASSEWAEFNQPQHF
CDR3 DNA: TGTGCCAGCAGCGAGTGGGCAGAATTCAATCAGCCCCAGCATTTT

J gene: TRBJ1-1
clone size: NA
D gene: NA
V gene: TRBV30
CDR3 protein: CAWSDQGFTEAFF
CDR3 DNA: TGTGCCTGGAGTGACCAGGGTTTCACTGAAGCTTTCTTT

J gene: TRBJ2-7
clone size: NA
D gene: NA
V gene: TRBV28
CDR3 protein: CASTTPAVAQYF
CDR3 DNA: TGTGCCAGCACCACCCCGGCCGTGGCGCAGTACTTC

J gene: TRBJ2-5
clone size: NA
D gene: TRBD1
V gene: TRBV11-3
CDR3 protein: CASSPGTGRQETQYF
CDR3 DNA: TGTGCCAGCAGCCCCGGGACAGGGAGGCAGGAGACCCAGTACTTC

J gene: TRBJ1-6
clone size: NA
D gene: NA
V gene: TRBV18
CDR3 protein: CASSPGQNSPLHF
CDR3 DNA: TGTGCCAGCTCACCCGGACAGAATTCACCCCTCCACTTT

J gene: TRBJ1-2
clone size: NA
D gene: NA
V gene: TRBV5-6
CDR3 protein: CASSFERTRGGYTF
CDR3 DNA: TGTGCCAGCAGCTTCGAGCGCACCAGGGGTGGCTACACCTTC

J gene: TRBJ2-1
clone size: once
D gene: TRBD2
V gene: TRBV5-1
CDR3 protein: CASSLEGLALRYNEQFF
CDR3 DNA: TGCGCCAGCAGCTTGGAGGGACTAGCGCTCAGGTACAATGAGCAGTTCTTC

J gene: TRBJ2-1
clone size: NA
D gene: TRBD1
V gene: TRBV5-1
CDR3 protein: CASSTPRTGQSYNEQFF
CDR3 DNA: TGCGCCAGCAGCACACCACGAACGGGACAGAGCTACAATGAGCAGTTCTTC